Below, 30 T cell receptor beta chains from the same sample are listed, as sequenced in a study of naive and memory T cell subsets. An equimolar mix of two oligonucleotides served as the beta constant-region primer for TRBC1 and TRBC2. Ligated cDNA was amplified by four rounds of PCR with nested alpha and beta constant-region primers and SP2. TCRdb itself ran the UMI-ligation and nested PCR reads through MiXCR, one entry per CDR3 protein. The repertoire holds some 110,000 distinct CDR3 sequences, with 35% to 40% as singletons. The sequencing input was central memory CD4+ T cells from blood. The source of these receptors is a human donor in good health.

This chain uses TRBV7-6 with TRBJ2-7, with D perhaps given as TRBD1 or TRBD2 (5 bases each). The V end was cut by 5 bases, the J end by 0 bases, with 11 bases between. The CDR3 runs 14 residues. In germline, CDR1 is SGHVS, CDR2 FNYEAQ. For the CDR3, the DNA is TGTGCCAGCAGCCCTCGGGACCACTCCTACGAGCAGTACTTC. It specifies CASSPRDHSYEQYF. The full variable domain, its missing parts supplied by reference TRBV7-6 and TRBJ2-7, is GAGVSQSPRYKVTKRGQDVALRCDPISGHVSLYWYRQALGQGPEFLTYFNYEAQQDKSGLPNDRFSAERPEGSISTLTIQRTEQRDSAMYRCASSPRDHSYEQYFGPGTRLTVT.

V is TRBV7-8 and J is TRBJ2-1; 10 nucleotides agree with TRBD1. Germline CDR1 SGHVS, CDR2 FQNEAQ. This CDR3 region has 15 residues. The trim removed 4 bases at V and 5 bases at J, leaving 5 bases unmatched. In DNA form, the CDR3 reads TGTGCCAGCAGCTCGGGACAGGGGACCCACAATGAGCAGTTCTTC. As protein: CASSSGQGTHNEQFF.

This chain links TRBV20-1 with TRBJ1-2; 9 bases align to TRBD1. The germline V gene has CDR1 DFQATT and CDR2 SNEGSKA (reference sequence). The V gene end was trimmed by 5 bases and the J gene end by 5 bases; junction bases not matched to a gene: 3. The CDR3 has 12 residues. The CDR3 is CSADRGSYGYTF. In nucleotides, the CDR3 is TGCAGTGCTGACAGGGGGTCATATGGCTACACCTTC.

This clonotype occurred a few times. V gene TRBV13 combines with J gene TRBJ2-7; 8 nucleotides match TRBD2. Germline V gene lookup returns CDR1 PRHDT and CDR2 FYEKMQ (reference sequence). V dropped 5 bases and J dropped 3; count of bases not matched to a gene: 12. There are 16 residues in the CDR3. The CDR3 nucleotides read TGTGCCAGCAGCCGGCGAGTAGCGGGACTGAACTACGAGCAGTACTTC. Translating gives CASSRRVAGLNYEQYF.

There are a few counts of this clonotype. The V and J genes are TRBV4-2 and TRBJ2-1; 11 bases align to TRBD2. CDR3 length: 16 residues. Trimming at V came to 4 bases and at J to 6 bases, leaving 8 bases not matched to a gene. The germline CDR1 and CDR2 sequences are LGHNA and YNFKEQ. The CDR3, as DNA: TGTGCCAGCAGCCGGGGGACTAGCGGAGGCCTCAATGAGCAGTTCTTC. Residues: CASSRGTSGGLNEQFF.

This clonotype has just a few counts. CDR3 sequence reads: CASSQGVLRRDISSYEQYF. CDR3 sequence (DNA): TGCGCCAGCAGCCAAGGAGTACTCCGAAGGGACATCTCCTCCTACGAGCAGTACTTC. The J gene is TRBJ2-7, the V gene TRBV4-1; TRBD1 is a possible D gene (6 bases). The CDR3 sequence is 19 residues long. The germline CDR1 and CDR2 sequences are MGHRA and YSYEKL. V lost 1 base and J lost 0, with 22 bases in between.

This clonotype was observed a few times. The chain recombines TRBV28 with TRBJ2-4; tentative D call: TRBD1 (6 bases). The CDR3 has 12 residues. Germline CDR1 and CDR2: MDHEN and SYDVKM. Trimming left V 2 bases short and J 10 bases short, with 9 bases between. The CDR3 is CASSLATGIQYF. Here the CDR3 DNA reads TGTGCCAGCAGTTTAGCTACAGGGATTCAGTACTTC.

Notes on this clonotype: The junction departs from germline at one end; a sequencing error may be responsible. CDR3 sequence (DNA): TGCAGTGCCAGAGAAGATACGCAGTATTTT. Translated, it gives CSAREDTQYF. The genes are TRBV20-1 and TRBJ2-3; D gene ambiguous. The CDR3 covers 10 residues. Germline V gene data show CDR1 as DFQATT and CDR2 as SNEGSKA (reference sequence).

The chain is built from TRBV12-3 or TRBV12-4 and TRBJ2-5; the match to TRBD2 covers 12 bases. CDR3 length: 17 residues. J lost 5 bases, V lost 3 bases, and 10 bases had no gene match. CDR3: CASSFRGTSGPLETQYF. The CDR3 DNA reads TGTGCCAGCAGTTTTAGAGGGACTAGCGGGCCTCTGGAGACCCAGTACTTC.

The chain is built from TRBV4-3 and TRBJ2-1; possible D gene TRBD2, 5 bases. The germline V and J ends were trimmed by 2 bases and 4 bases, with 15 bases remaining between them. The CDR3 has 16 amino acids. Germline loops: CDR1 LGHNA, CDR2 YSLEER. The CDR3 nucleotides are TGCGCCAGCAGCCAACGGCGGGCGGCCCTTTACAATGAGCAGTTCTTC. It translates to CASSQRRAALYNEQFF.

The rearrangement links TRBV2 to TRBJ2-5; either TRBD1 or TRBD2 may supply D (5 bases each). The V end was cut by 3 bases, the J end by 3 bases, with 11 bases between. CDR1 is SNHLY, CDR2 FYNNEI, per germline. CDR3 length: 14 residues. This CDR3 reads CASSDGTGKETQYF. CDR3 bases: TGTGCCAGCAGTGACGGGACGGGCAAAGAGACCCAGTACTTC. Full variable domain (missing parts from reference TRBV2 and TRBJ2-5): EPEVTQTPSHQVTQMGQEVILRCVPISNHLYFYWYRQILGQKVEFLVSFYNNEISEKSEIFDDQFSVERPDGSNFTLKIRSTKLEDSAMYFCASSDGTGKETQYFGPGTRLLVL.

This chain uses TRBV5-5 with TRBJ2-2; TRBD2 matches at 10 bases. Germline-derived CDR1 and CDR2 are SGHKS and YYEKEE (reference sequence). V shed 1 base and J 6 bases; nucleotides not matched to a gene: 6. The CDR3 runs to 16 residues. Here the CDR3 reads CASSLSSSGSAGELFF. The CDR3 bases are TGTGCCAGCAGCTTGTCTTCTAGCGGGAGTGCCGGGGAGCTGTTTTTT.

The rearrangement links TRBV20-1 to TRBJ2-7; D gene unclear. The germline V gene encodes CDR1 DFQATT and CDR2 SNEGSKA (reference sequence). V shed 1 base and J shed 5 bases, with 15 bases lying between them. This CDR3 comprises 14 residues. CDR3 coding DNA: TGCAGTGCTAGAGTGGGGTCTACTACAGACGAGCAGTACTTC. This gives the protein CSARVGSTTDEQYF.

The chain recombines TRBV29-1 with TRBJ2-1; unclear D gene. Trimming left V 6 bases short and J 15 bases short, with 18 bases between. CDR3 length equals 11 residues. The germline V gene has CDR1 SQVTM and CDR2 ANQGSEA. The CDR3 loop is CSVPSPRSPFF. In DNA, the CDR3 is TGCAGCGTCCCATCACCTCGGAGTCCGTTCTTC.

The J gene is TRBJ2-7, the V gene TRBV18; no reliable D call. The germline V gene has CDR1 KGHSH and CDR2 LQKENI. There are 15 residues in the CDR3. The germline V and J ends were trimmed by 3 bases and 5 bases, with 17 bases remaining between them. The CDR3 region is CASSPRPWVVDEQYF. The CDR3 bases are TGTGCCAGCTCACCGCGACCCTGGGTGGTAGACGAGCAGTACTTC.

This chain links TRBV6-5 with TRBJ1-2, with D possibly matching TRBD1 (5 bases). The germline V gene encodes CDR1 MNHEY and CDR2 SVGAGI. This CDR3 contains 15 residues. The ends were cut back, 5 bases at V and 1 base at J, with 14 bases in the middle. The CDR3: CASSKGDRSNYGYTF. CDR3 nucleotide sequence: TGTGCCAGCAGTAAAGGGGACCGCAGTAACTATGGCTACACCTTC.

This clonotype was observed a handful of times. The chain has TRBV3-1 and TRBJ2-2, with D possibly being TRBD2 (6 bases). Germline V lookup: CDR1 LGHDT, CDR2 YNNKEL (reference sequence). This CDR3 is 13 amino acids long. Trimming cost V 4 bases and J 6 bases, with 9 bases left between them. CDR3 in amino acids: CASSLRLAGELFF. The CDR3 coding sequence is TGTGCCAGCAGCCTCAGACTAGCCGGGGAGCTGTTTTTT.

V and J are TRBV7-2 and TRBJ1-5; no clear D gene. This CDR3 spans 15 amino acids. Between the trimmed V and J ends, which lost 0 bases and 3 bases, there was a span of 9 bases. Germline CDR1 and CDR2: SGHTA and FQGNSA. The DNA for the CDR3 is TGTGCCAGCAGCTTAGCGCGGGGTCTCAATCAGCCCCAGCATTTT. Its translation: CASSLARGLNQPQHF.

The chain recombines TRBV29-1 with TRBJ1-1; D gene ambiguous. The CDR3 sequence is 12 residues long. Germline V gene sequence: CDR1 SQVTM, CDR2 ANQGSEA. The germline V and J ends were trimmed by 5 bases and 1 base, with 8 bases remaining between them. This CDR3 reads CSVSRRNTEAFF. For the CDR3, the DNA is TGCAGCGTTTCCAGAAGGAACACTGAAGCTTTCTTT.

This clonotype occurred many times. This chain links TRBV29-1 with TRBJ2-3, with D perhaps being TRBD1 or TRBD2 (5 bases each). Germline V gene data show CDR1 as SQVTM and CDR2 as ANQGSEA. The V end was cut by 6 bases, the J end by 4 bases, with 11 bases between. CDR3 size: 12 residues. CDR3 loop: CSVGVSADTQYF. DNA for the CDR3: TGCAGCGTGGGGGTTAGCGCAGATACGCAGTATTTT.

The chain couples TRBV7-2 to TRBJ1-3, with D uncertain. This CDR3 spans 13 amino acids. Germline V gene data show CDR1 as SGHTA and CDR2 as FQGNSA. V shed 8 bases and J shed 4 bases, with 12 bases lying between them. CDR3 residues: CASAPGPGNTIYF. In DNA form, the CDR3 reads TGTGCCAGCGCCCCCGGGCCAGGAAACACCATATATTTT.

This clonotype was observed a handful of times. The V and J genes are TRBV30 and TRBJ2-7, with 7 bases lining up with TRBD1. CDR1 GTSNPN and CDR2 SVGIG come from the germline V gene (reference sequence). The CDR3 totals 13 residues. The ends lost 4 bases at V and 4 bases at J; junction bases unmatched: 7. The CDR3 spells CAWNPGGVYEQYF. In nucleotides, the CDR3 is TGTGCCTGGAACCCAGGGGGAGTATACGAGCAGTACTTC. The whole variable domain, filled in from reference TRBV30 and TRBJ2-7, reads SQTIHQWPATLVQPVGSPLSLECTVEGTSNPNLYWYRQAAGRGLQLLFYSVGIGQISSEVPQNLSASRPQDRQFILSSKKLLLSDSGFYLCAWNPGGVYEQYFGPGTRLTVT.

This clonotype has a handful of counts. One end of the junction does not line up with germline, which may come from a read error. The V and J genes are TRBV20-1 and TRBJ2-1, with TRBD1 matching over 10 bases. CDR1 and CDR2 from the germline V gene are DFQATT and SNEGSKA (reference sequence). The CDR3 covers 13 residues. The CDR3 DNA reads TGCAGTGTTAGACAGGGGGCAAACAATGAGCAGTTCTTC. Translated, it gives CSVRQGANNEQFF.

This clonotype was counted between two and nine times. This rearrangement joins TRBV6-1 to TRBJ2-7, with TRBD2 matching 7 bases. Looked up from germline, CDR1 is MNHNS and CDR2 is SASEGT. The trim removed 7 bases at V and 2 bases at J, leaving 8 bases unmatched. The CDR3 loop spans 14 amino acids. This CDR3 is CASTYATSAYEQYF. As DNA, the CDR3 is TGTGCCAGCACGTACGCTACTAGCGCCTACGAGCAGTACTTC.

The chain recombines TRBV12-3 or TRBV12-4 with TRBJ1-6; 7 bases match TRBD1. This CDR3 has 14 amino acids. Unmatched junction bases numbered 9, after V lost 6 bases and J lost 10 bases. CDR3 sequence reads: CASRDRIFNSPLHF. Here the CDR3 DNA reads TGTGCCAGCAGGGACAGGATTTTTAACTCACCCCTCCACTTT.

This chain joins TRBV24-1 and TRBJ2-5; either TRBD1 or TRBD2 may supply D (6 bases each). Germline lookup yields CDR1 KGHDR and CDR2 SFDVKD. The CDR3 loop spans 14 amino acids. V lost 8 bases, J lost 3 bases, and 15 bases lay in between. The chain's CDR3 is CATMSSGEEETQYF. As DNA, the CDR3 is TGTGCCACCATGTCGTCAGGGGAGGAAGAGACCCAGTACTTC.

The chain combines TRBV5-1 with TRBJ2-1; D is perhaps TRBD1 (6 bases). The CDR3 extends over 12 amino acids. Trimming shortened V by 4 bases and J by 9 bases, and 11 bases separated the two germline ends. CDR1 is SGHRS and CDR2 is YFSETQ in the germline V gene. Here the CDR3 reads CASSDWDTEQFF. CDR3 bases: TGCGCCAGCAGCGATTGGGACACTGAGCAGTTCTTC.

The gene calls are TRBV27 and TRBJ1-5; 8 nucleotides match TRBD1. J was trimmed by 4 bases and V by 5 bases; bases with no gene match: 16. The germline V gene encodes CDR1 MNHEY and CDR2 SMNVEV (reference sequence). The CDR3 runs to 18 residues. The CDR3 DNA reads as TGTGCCAGCAGTCCACGTCCCCCCTGGACAGGGTCGAATCAGCCCCAGCATTTT. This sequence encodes CASSPRPPWTGSNQPQHF.

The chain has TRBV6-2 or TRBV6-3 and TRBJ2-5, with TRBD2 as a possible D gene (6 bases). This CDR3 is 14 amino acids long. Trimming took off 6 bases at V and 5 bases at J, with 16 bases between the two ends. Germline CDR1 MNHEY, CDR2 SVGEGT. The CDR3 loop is CASRRGGSGETQYF. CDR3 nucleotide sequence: TGTGCCAGCAGGAGAGGAGGGAGTGGGGAGACCCAGTACTTC.

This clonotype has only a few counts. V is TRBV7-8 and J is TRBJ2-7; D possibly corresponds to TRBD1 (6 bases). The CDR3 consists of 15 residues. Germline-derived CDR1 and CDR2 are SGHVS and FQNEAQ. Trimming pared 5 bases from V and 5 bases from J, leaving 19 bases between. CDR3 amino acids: CASSQPLGQYNEQYF. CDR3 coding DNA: TGTGCCAGCAGCCAACCACTCGGACAGTACAACGAGCAGTACTTC.